This record covers a single T cell receptor (beta chain). The investigators isolated CD4+ and CD8+ cells by positive magnetic bead selection and checked their purity by flow cytometry. The source of the sample is a study of somatic mutations in cytotoxic T cells in rheumatoid arthritis. V lost 2 bases to trimming and J lost 1 base, with 9 bases between them. Germline lookup yields CDR1 MDHEN and CDR2 SYDVKM. This CDR3 region has 15 residues. TCRdb keeps only in-frame clones here, not all; method: immunoSEQ multiplex PCR. Of roughly 4,400 clones listed, around 78% are singletons. The receptor was derived from a man in his forties with rheumatoid arthritis. Source: CD8+ T cells sorted from blood, taken at a follow-up visit. The chain is built from TRBV28 and TRBJ2-1; D perhaps matches TRBD2 (5 bases). CDR3 region: CASSLGGASYNEQFF. The CDR3 coding sequence is TGTGCCAGCAGTTTAGGAGGAGCTTCCTACAATGAGCAGTTCTTC.